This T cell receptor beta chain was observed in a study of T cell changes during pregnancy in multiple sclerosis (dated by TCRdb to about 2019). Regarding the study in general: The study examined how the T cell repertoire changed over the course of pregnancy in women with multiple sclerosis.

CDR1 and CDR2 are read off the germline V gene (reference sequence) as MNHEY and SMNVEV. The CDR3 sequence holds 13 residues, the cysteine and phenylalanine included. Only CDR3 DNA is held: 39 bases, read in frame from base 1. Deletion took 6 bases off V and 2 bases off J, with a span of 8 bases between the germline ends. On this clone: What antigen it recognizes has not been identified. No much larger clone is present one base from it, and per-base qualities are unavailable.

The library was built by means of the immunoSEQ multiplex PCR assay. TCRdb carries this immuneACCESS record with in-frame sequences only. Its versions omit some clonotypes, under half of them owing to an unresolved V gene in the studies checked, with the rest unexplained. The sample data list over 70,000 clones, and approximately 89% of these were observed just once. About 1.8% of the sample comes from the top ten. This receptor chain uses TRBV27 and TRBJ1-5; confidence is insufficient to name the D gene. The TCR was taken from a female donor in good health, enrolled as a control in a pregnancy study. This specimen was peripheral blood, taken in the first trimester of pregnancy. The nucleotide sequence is TGTGCCAGCAGGAGGAGGGGCAATCAGCCCCAGCATTTT. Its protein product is CASRRRGNQPQHF.